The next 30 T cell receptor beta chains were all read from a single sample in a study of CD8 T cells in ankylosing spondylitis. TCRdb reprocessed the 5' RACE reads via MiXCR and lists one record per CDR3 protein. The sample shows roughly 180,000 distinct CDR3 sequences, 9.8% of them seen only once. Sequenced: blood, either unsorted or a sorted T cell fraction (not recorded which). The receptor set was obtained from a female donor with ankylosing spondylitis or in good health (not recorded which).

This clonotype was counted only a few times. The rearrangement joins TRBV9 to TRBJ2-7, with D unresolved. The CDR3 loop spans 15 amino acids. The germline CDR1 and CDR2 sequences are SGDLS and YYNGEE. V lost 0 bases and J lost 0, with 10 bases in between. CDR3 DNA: TGTGCCAGCAGCGTAGGGTCGGTGGGCTCCTACGAGCAGTACTTC. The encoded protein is CASSVGSVGSYEQYF.

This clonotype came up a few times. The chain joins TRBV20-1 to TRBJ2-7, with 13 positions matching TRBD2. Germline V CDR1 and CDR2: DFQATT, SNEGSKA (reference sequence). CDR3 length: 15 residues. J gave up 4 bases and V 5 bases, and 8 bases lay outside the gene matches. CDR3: CSAPGLAGVGYEQYF. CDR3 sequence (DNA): TGCAGTGCTCCCGGACTAGCGGGAGTTGGGTACGAGCAGTACTTC.

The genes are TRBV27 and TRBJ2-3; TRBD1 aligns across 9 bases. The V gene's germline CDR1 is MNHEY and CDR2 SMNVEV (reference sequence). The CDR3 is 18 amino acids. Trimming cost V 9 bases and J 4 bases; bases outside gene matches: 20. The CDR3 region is CARQMRTGEGAGPDTQYF. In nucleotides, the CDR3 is TGTGCCAGGCAAATGAGGACAGGGGAAGGAGCGGGACCAGATACGCAGTATTTT.

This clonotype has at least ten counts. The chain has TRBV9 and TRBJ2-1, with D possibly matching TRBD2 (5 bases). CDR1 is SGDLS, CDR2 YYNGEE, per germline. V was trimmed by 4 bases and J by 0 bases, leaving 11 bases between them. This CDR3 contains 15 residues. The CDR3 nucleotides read TGTGCCAGCAGCAAGGACTCCCGCTCCTACAATGAGCAGTTCTTC. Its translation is CASSKDSRSYNEQFF.

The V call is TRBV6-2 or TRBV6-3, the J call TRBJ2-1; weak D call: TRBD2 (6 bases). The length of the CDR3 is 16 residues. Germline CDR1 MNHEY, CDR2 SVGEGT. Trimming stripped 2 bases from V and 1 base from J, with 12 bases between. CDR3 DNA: TGTGCCAGCAGTTACCCTAGCGACCTATCCTACAATGAGCAGTTCTTC. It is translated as CASSYPSDLSYNEQFF.

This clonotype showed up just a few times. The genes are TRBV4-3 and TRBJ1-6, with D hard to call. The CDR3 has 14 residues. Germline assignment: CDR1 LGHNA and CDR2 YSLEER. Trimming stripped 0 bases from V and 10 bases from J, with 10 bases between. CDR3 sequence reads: CASSQDTAGSPLHF. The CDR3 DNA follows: TGCGCCAGCAGCCAAGATACGGCAGGATCACCCCTCCACTTT.

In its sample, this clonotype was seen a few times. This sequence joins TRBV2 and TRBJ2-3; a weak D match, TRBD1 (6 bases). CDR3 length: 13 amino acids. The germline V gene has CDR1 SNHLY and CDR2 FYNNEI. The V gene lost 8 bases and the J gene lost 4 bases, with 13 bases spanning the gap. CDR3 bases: TGTGCCAGCGCAGGGGATTCGGCAGATACGCAGTATTTT. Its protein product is CASAGDSADTQYF. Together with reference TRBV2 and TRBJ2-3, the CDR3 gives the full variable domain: EPEVTQTPSHQVTQMGQEVILRCVPISNHLYFYWYRQILGQKVEFLVSFYNNEISEKSEIFDDQFSVERPDGSNFTLKIRSTKLEDSAMYFCASAGDSADTQYFGPGTRLTVL.

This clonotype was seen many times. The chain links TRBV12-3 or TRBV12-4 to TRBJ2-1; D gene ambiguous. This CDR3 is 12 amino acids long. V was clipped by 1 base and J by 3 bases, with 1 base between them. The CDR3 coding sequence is TGTGCCAGCAGTTTAGTCTACAATGAGCAGTTCTTC. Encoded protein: CASSLVYNEQFF.

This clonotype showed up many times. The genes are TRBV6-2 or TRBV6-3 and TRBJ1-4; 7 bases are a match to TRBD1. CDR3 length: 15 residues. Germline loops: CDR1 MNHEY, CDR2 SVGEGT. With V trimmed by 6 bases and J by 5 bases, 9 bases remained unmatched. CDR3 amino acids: CASSPRGQRNEKLFF. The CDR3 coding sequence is TGTGCCAGCAGCCCTAGGGGACAGCGAAATGAAAAACTGTTTTTT.

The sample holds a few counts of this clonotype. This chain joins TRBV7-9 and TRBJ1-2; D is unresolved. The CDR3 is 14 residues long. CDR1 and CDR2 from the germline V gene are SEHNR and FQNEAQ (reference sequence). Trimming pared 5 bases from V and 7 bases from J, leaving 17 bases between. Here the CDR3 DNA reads TGTGCCAGCAGCGGGAGAGGGTCGGCGAGTGGCTACACCTTC. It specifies CASSGRGSASGYTF.

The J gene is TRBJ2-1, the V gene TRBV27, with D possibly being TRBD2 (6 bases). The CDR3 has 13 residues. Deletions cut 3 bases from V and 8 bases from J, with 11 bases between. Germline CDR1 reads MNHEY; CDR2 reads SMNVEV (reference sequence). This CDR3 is CASSLSGVHEQFF. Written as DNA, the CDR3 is TGTGCCAGCAGTTTGTCGGGAGTCCATGAGCAGTTCTTC.

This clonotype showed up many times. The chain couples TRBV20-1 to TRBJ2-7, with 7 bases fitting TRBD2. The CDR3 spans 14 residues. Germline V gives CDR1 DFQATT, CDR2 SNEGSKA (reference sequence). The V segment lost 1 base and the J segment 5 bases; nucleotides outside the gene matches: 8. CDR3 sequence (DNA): TGCAGTGCTAGAGGCGGGGAGGGGAGAAACGAGCAGTACTTC. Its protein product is CSARGGEGRNEQYF.

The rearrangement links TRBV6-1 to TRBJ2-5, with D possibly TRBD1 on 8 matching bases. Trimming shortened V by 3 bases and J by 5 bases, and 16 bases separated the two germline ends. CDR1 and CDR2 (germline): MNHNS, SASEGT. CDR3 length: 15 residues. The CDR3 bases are TGTGCCAGCAGTGACGGTGACAGGGGAGGGGAGACCCAGTACTTC. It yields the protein CASSDGDRGGETQYF.

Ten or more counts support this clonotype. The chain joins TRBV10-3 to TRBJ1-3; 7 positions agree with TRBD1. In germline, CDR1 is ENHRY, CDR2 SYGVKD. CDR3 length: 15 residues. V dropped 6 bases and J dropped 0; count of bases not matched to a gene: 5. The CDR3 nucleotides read TGTGCCATCAGCGCTGGACAGGCCTCTGGAAACACCATATATTTT. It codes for CAISAGQASGNTIYF.

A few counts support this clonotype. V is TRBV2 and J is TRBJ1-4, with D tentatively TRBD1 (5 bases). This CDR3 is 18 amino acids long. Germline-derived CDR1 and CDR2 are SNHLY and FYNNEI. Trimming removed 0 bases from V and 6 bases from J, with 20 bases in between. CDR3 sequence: CASSEALQWDQNDEKLFF. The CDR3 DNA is TGTGCCAGCAGTGAAGCGCTTCAGTGGGACCAGAACGATGAAAAACTGTTTTTT.

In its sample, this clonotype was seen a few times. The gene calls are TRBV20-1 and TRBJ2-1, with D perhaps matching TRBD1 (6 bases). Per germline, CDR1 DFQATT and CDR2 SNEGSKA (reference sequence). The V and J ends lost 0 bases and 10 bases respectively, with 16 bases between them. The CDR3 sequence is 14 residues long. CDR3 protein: CSARDPPGAREQFF. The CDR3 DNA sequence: TGCAGTGCTAGAGATCCGCCAGGGGCCCGCGAGCAGTTCTTC.

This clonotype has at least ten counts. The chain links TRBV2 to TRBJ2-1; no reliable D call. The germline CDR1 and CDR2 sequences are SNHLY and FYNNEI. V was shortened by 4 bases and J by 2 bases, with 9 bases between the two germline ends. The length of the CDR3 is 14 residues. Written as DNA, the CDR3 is TGTGCCAGCAGTGGTGGGGTACCCTACAATGAGCAGTTCTTC. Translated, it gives CASSGGVPYNEQFF. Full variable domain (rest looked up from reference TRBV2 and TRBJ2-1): EPEVTQTPSHQVTQMGQEVILRCVPISNHLYFYWYRQILGQKVEFLVSFYNNEISEKSEIFDDQFSVERPDGSNFTLKIRSTKLEDSAMYFCASSGGVPYNEQFFGPGTRLTVL.

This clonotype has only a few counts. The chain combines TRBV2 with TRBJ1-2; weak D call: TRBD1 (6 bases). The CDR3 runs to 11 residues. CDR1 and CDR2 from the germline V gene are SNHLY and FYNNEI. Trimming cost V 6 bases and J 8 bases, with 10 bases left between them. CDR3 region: CASSTGSGYTF. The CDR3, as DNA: TGTGCCAGCAGCACAGGGTCGGGCTACACCTTC.

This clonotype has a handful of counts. The CDR3 coding sequence is TGTGCCCTCGGGGGGGCTGAAGAGACCCAGTACTTC. This codes for CALGGAEETQYF. The chain employs TRBV30 and TRBJ2-5, with TRBD2 matching over 8 bases. Unmatched junction bases numbered 5, after V lost 8 bases and J lost 3 bases. Germline loops: CDR1 GTSNPN, CDR2 SVGIG (reference sequence). The CDR3 totals 12 residues.

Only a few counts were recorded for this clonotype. In DNA form, the CDR3 reads TGTGCCTGGAGTGTAGGAGGGGCCTACGAGCAGTACTTC. It yields the protein CAWSVGGAYEQYF. The gene calls are TRBV30 and TRBJ2-7, with a tentative D call TRBD2 (6 bases). CDR1 is GTSNPN, CDR2 SVGIG, per germline (reference sequence). The V end was cut by 0 bases, the J end by 2 bases, with 8 bases between. The CDR3 runs to 13 residues. Combining the CDR3 with reference TRBV30 and TRBJ2-7 gives the whole variable domain SQTIHQWPATLVQPVGSPLSLECTVEGTSNPNLYWYRQAAGRGLQLLFYSVGIGQISSEVPQNLSASRPQDRQFILSSKKLLLSDSGFYLCAWSVGGAYEQYFGPGTRLTVT.

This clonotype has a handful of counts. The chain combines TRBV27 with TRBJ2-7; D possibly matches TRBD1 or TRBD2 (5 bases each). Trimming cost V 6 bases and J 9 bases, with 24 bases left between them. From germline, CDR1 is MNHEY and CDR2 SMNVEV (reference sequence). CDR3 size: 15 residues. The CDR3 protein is CASSATGLGAWWQYF. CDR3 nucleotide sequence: TGTGCCAGCAGCGCAACGGGGCTAGGGGCCTGGTGGCAGTACTTC.

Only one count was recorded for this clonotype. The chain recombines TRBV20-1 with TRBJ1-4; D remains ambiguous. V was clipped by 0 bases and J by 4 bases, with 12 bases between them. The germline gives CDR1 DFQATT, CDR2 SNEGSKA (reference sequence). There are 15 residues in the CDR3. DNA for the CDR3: TGCAGTGCTAGAGATCTTCACGCGAATAATGAAAAACTGTTTTTT. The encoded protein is CSARDLHANNEKLFF.

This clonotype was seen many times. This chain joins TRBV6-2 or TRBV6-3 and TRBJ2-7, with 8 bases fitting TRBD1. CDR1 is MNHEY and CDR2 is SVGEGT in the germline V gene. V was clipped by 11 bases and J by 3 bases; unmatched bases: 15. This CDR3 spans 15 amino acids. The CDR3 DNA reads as TGTGCCGCTGGACAGGGTGGTGAGGAAGTCTACGAGCAGTACTTC. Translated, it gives CAAGQGGEEVYEQYF.

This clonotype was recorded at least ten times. DNA for the CDR3: TGTGCCAGCAGCCCACAGCGTTCCCACGAGCAGTACTTC. Its translation: CASSPQRSHEQYF. The chain employs TRBV9 and TRBJ2-7; D call uncertain. The CDR3 length is 13 residues. The germline CDR1 and CDR2 sequences are SGDLS and YYNGEE. V lost 4 bases, J lost 5 bases, and 13 bases lay in between.

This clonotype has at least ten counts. In DNA form, the CDR3 reads TGTGCCAGCAGTTACGGGATCATGAACACTGAAGCTTTCTTT. It translates to CASSYGIMNTEAFF. This chain links TRBV6-5 with TRBJ1-1; D not resolved. Germline V gives CDR1 MNHEY, CDR2 SVGAGI. With 2 bases removed from V and 0 bases from J, the gap between germline ends came to 7 bases. The CDR3 sequence is 14 residues long.

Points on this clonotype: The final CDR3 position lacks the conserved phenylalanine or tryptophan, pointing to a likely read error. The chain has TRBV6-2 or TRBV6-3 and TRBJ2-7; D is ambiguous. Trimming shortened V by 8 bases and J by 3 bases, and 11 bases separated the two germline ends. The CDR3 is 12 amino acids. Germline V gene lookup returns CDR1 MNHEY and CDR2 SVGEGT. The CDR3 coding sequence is TGTGCCAGCCGGCCAGACTTCTACGAGCAGTACTAC. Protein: CASRPDFYEQYY.

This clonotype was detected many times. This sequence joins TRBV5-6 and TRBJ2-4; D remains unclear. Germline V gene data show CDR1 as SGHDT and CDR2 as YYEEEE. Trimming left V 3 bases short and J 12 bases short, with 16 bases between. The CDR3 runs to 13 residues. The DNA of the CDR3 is TGTGCCAGCAGCTATGAGGTGGCCCCGGATCAGTACTTC. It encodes CASSYEVAPDQYF.

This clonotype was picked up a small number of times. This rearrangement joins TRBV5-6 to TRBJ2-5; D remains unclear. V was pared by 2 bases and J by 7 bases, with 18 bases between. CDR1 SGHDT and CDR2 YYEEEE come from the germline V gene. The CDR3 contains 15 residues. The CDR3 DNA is TGTGCCAGCAGCTTTGGATTACCTAGTTATGGGACCCAGTACTTC. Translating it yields CASSFGLPSYGTQYF.

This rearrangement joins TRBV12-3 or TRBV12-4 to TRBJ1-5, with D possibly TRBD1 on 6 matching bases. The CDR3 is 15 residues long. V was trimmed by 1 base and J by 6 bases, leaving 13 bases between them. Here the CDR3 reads CASSLVGGSGQPQHF. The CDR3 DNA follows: TGTGCCAGCAGTTTAGTCGGGGGCTCGGGTCAGCCCCAGCATTTT.

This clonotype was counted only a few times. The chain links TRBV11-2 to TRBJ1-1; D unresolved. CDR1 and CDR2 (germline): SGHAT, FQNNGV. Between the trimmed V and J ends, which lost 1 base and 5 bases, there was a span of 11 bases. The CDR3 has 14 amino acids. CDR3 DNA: TGTGCCAGCAGCTTAGGCTACGGGAGTACTGAAGCTTTCTTT. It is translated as CASSLGYGSTEAFF.